This T cell receptor beta chain was profiled in a study of neurological immune-mediated disorders. 5'RACE employing 10-nucleotide random UMIs yielded the cDNA. TCRdb passed the 5' RACE reads through MiXCR, listing each CDR3 protein once. The data hold 66,000 or so distinct CDR3 sequences, with around 5% observed a single time. The unsorted libraries originated from 2 million PBMCs kept at -80 C. This clonotype was recorded many times. At one of its ends the junction is not consistent with the germline gene, which may arise from a read error. This TCR derives from a woman in her 30s with multiple sclerosis. Sequencing was done on a sample of PBMCs.

For the CDR3, the DNA is TGTGCCAGCAGCCAAGAACTGGGGGATCAGCCCCAGAATTTT. This sequence encodes CASSQELGDQPQNF. This chain uses TRBV4-2 with TRBJ1-5, with D possibly matching TRBD1 (5 bases). Germline CDR1 LGHNA, CDR2 YNFKEQ. The CDR3 loop spans 14 amino acids.